The 17 T cell receptor beta chains below come from one sample, sequenced in a study of blood T cell repertoires in COVID-19. Only in-frame clones appear in the TCRdb table, and some are missing; sequencing was by immunoSEQ multiplex PCR. In the table there are 90,000 to 120,000 clones, 80% to 95% of which are singletons. Sequencing was done on a sample of peripheral blood. These receptors all come from a man aged 60 to 75 with acute or convalescent COVID-19.

V usage is TRBV7-9 and J usage is TRBJ1-4, with D tentatively TRBD1 (6 bases). This CDR3 region has 16 residues. V shed 5 bases and J shed 0 bases, with 13 bases lying between them. The germline V gene has CDR1 SEHNR and CDR2 FQNEAQ (reference sequence). The CDR3 sequence is CASSTTGSATNEKLFF. CDR3 nucleotide sequence: TGTGCCAGCAGCACTACAGGGAGCGCAACTAATGAAAAACTGTTTTTT. Full variable domain (rest looked up from reference TRBV7-9 and TRBJ1-4): DTGVSQNPRHKITKRGQNVTFRCDPISEHNRLYWYRQTLGQGPEFLTYFQNEAQLEKSRLLSDRFSAERPKGSFSTLEIQRTEQGDSAMYLCASSTTGSATNEKLFFGSGTQLSVL.

This chain connects TRBV2 to TRBJ2-3; 8 bases are a match to TRBD1. Germline CDR1 reads SNHLY; CDR2 reads FYNNEI. V trimming: 9 bases; J trimming: 2 bases; junction bases outside the gene matches: 4. There are 13 residues in the CDR3. The CDR3 nucleotides read TGTGCCAGTCACAGGGGGGACACAGATACGCAGTATTTT. Its translation: CASHRGDTDTQYF.

V usage is TRBV6-5 and J usage is TRBJ1-2, with 8 bases aligning to TRBD1. Trimming removed 6 bases from V and 0 bases from J; junction bases left unmatched: 3. Germline V gene lookup returns CDR1 MNHEY and CDR2 SVGAGI. CDR3 length: 14 amino acids. The CDR3 sequence is CASSPTGANYGYTF. In DNA form, the CDR3 reads TGTGCCAGCAGCCCGACAGGGGCTAACTATGGCTACACCTTC.

J is TRBJ1-5 and V is TRBV10-1; TRBD1 aligns across 7 bases. With 4 bases clipped from V and 5 bases from J, the junction kept 2 bases outside the gene matches. CDR3 length equals 13 residues. Germline-derived CDR1 and CDR2 are WNHNN and SYGVQD (reference sequence). This CDR3 reads CASSATGDQPQHF. DNA of the CDR3: TGCGCCAGCAGTGCCACAGGGGATCAGCCCCAGCATTTT.

The chain is built from TRBV6-5 and TRBJ1-3; tentative D call: TRBD1 (5 bases). V was trimmed by 6 bases and J by 0 bases, leaving 9 bases between them. The CDR3 loop spans 14 amino acids. Germline CDR1 is MNHEY and CDR2 is SVGAGI. The CDR3: CASSLQDSGNTIYF. In DNA, the CDR3 is TGTGCCAGCAGCCTACAGGACTCTGGAAACACCATATATTTT.

To note about this clone: At one end the junction does not follow the germline gene, possibly because of a read error. The chain recombines TRBV6-6 with TRBJ2-3, with 10 bases aligning to TRBD2. The length of the CDR3 is 13 residues. From germline, CDR1 is MNHNY and CDR2 SVGAGI (reference sequence). The CDR3 DNA sequence: TGTGCCACCAGTAGCGGGAGGACAGATACGCAGTATTTT. It encodes CATSSGRTDTQYF.

This clone appeared once. This rearrangement joins TRBV7-8 to TRBJ1-5; TRBD1 agrees at 9 bases. The ends lost 5 bases at V and 4 bases at J; junction bases unmatched: 12. Germline-derived CDR1 and CDR2 are SGHVS and FQNEAQ. This CDR3 comprises 17 residues. CDR3 region: CASSVVGTGIRNQPQHF. CDR3 nucleotide sequence: TGTGCCAGCAGCGTCGTCGGGACAGGGATAAGAAATCAGCCCCAGCATTTT. The full variable domain, rest sourced from reference TRBV7-8 and TRBJ1-5, is GAGVSQSPRYKVAKRGQDVALRCDPISGHVSLFWYQQALGQGPEFLTYFQNEAQLDKSGLPSDRFFAERPEGSVSTLKIQRTQQEDSAVYLCASSVVGTGIRNQPQHFGDGTRLSIL.

The J gene is TRBJ1-6, the V gene TRBV5-1; weak D call: TRBD1 (6 bases). Germline V lookup: CDR1 SGHRS, CDR2 YFSETQ. Trimming removed 1 base at V and 9 bases at J, with 11 bases between. The CDR3 loop spans 14 amino acids. Here the CDR3 reads CASSLPGEGSPLHF. The CDR3 DNA reads TGCGCCAGCAGCTTGCCAGGGGAGGGTTCACCCCTCCACTTT.

This chain joins TRBV7-6 and TRBJ2-5; no reliable D call. With 1 base removed from V and 4 bases from J, the gap between germline ends came to 16 bases. CDR3 length: 16 residues. Germline lookup yields CDR1 SGHVS and CDR2 FNYEAQ. The CDR3 spells CASSLESRVLGETQYF. The CDR3, as DNA: TGTGCCAGCAGCTTAGAGTCCCGGGTTCTGGGAGAGACCCAGTACTTC.

The rearrangement joins TRBV27 to TRBJ2-1, with D possibly matching TRBD2 (6 bases). Germline V gives CDR1 MNHEY, CDR2 SMNVEV (reference sequence). V lost 3 bases and J lost 0, with 12 bases in between. The CDR3 length is 16 residues. The CDR3 coding sequence is TGTGCCAGCAGTTTTCTGGGGGAGGCCTCCTACAATGAGCAGTTCTTC. Its protein product is CASSFLGEASYNEQFF.

This clone was detected only once. J is TRBJ1-2 and V is TRBV6-5; 7 positions agree with TRBD1. This CDR3 is 13 amino acids long. Germline values: CDR1 MNHEY, CDR2 SVGAGI. V was pared by 3 bases and J by 10 bases, with 8 bases of the junction left unmatched. The CDR3 bases are TGTGCCAGCAGTTATCCCGGGACAGCTACCTACACCTTC. It codes for CASSYPGTATYTF.

The rearrangement uses TRBV6-6 and TRBJ1-5; D may be TRBD1 (5 bases). V lost 5 bases and J lost 0, with 14 bases in between. Per germline, CDR1 MNHNY and CDR2 SVGAGI (reference sequence). This CDR3 has 16 residues. DNA of the CDR3: TGTGCCAGCAGTCGACTTGGGACTGGTAGCAATCAGCCCCAGCATTTT. This encodes CASSRLGTGSNQPQHF.

This chain links TRBV6-5 with TRBJ1-2; no firm D call. CDR1 MNHEY and CDR2 SVGAGI come from the germline V gene. The CDR3 is made up of 11 amino acids. V lost 10 bases and J 5 bases, leaving 11 bases between the germline ends. The CDR3 nucleotides read TGTGCCACTCAGGTTGGGTATGGCTACACCTTC. Encoded protein: CATQVGYGYTF.

This chain joins TRBV27 and TRBJ2-1; D call uncertain. The V end was cut by 6 bases, the J end by 7 bases, with 16 bases between. This CDR3 is 14 amino acids long. CDR1 MNHEY and CDR2 SMNVEV come from the germline V gene (reference sequence). CDR3 residues: CASSPSASRNEQFF. CDR3 DNA: TGTGCCAGCAGCCCATCTGCGAGTCGGAATGAGCAGTTCTTC.

The chain links TRBV6-6 to TRBJ1-1; D unresolved. This CDR3 comprises 13 residues. Trimming took 8 bases from V and 0 from J, leaving 10 bases between them. Germline lookup yields CDR1 MNHNY and CDR2 SVGAGI (reference sequence). The CDR3 loop reads CASCFGLNTEAFF. CDR3 in DNA: TGTGCCAGCTGCTTTGGCCTGAACACTGAAGCTTTCTTT.

The chain joins TRBV19 to TRBJ1-3; the D gene is possibly TRBD1 (5 bases). CDR3 length equals 17 residues. V shed 5 bases and J shed 4 bases, with 21 bases lying between them. Germline CDR1 reads LNHDA; CDR2 reads SQIVND (reference sequence). This CDR3 is CASSPWGGAVAGNTIYF. The CDR3 nucleotides are TGTGCCAGTAGTCCCTGGGGAGGGGCCGTTGCGGGAAACACCATATATTTT.

V is TRBV5-1 and J is TRBJ2-2; 12 bases fit TRBD2. Germline V lookup: CDR1 SGHRS, CDR2 YFSETQ. The V gene end was trimmed by 5 bases and the J gene end by 5 bases; junction bases not matched to a gene: 1. The CDR3 covers 14 residues. The CDR3 is CASRLAGGTGELFF. The CDR3 DNA is TGCGCCAGCAGACTAGCGGGAGGTACCGGGGAGCTGTTTTTT.